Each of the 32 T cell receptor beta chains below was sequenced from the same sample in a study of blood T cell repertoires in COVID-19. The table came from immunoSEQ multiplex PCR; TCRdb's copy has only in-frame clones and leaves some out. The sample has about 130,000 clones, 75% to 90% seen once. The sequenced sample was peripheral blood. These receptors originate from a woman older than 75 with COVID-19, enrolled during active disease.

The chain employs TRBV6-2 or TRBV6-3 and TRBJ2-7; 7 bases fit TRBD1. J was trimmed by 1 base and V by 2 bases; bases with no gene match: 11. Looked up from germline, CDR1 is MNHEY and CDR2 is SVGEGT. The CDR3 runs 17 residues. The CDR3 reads CASSYGSGTAASYEQYF. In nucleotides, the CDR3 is TGTGCCAGCAGTTACGGGTCCGGGACAGCCGCTTCCTACGAGCAGTACTTC.

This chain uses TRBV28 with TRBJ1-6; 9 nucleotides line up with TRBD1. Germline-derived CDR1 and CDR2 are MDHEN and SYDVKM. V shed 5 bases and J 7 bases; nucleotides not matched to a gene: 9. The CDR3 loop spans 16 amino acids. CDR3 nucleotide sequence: TGTGCCAGCAGTAACACCGGGACAGGGTCGAATTCACCCCTCCACTTT. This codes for CASSNTGTGSNSPLHF. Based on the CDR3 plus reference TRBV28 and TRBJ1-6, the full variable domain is DVKVTQSSRYLVKRTGEKVFLECVQDMDHENMFWYRQDPGLGLRLIYFSYDVKMKEKGDIPEGYSVSREKKERFSLILESASTNQTSMYLCASSNTGTGSNSPLHFGNGTRLTVT.

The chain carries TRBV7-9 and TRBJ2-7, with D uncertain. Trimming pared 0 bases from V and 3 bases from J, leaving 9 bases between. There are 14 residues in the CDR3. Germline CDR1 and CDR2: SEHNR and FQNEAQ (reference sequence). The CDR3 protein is CASSLALRGYEQYF. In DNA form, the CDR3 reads TGTGCCAGCAGCTTAGCTTTGAGAGGCTACGAGCAGTACTTC.

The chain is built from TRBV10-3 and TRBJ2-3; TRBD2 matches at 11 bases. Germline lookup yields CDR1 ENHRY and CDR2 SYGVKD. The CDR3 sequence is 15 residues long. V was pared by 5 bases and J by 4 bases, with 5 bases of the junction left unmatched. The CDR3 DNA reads TGTGCCATCAGTAGCACTAGCGGGAGTGCAGATACGCAGTATTTT. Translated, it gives CAISSTSGSADTQYF.

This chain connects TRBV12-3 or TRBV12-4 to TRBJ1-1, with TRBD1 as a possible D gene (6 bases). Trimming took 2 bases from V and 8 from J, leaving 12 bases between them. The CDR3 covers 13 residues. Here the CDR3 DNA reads TGTGCCAGCAGTTTATTCGGGACAACCGAAGCTTTCTTT. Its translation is CASSLFGTTEAFF.

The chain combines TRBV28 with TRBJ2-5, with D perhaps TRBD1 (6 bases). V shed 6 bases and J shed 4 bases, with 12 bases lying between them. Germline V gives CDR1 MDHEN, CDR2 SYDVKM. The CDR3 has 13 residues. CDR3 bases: TGTGCCAGCAGGGAACAGGGTTTAGAGACCCAGTACTTC. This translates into CASREQGLETQYF.

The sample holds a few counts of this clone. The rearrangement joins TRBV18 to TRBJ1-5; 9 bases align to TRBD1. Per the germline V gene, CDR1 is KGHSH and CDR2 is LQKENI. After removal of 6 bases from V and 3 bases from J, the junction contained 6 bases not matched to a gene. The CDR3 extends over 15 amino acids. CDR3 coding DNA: TGTGCCAGCTCCCGGGACAGGGTTTCCAATCAGCCCCAGCATTTT. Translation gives CASSRDRVSNQPQHF.

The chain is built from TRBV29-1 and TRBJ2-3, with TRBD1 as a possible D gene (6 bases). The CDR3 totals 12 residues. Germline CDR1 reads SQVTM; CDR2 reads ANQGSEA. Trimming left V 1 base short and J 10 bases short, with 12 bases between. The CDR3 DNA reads TGCAGCGTTGAAGGACAGGTAGAAGCGCAGTATTTT. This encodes CSVEGQVEAQYF.

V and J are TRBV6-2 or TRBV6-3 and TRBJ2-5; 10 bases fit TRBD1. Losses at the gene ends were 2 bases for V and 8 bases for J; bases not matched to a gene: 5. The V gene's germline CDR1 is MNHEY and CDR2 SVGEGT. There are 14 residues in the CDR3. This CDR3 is CASSYRDRGRTQYF. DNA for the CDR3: TGTGCCAGCAGTTACCGCGACAGGGGGCGAACCCAGTACTTC.

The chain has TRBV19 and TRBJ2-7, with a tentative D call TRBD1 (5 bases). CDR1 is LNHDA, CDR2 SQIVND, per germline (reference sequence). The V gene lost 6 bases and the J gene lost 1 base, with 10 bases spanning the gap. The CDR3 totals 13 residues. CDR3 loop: CASSPDRSYEQYF. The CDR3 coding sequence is TGTGCCAGTAGCCCCGACAGATCCTACGAGCAGTACTTC.

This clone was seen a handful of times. This CDR3 is CASSLTLLGQPQHF. CDR3 DNA: TGTGCCAGCAGCCTGACTCTCCTGGGTCAGCCCCAGCATTTT. The chain combines TRBV11-2 with TRBJ1-5, with unresolved D. Looked up from germline, CDR1 is SGHAT and CDR2 is FQNNGV. Between the trimmed V and J ends, which lost 5 bases and 6 bases, there was a span of 14 bases. The CDR3 has 14 residues.

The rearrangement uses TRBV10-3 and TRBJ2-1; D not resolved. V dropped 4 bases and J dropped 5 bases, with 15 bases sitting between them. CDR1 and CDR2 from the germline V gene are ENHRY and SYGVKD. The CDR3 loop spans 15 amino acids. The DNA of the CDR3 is TGTGCCATCAGTGGAGGCGGAACAACTGACAATGAGCAGTTCTTC. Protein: CAISGGGTTDNEQFF.

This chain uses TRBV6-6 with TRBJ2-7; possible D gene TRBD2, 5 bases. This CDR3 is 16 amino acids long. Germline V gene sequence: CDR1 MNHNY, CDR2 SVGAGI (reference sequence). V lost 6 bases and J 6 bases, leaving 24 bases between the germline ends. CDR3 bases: TGTGCCAGCAGCTCAACCCGGACGGACCTCGGAGGCGAGCAGTACTTC. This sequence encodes CASSSTRTDLGGEQYF.

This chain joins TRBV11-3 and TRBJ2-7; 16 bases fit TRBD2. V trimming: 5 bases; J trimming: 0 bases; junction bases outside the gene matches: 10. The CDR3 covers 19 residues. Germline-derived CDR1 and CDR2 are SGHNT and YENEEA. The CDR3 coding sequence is TGTGCCAGCAGCAGCTGGGGACTAGCGGGAGGGCCCAGCTCCTACGAGCAGTACTTC. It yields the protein CASSSWGLAGGPSSYEQYF.

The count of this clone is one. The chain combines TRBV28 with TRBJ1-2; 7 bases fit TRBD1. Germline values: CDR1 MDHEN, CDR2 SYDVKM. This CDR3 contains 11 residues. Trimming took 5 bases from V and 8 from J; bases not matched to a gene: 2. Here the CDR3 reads CASSKGQGYTF. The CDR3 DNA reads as TGTGCCAGCAGTAAGGGACAGGGCTACACCTTC.

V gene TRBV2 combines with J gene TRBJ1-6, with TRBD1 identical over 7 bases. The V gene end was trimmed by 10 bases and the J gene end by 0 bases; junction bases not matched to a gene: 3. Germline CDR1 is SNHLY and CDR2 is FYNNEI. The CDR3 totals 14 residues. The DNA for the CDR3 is TGTGCCACCGCAGGGGGCTCCTATAATTCACCCCTCCACTTT. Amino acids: CATAGGSYNSPLHF.

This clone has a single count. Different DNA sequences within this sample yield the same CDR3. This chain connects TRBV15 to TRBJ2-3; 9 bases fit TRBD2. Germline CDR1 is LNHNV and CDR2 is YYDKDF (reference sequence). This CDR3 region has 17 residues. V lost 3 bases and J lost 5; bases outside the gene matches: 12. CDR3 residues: CATSRGKAGGRVDTQYF. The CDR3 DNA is TGTGCCACCAGCAGGGGGAAAGCGGGGGGCCGGGTAGATACGCAGTATTTT.

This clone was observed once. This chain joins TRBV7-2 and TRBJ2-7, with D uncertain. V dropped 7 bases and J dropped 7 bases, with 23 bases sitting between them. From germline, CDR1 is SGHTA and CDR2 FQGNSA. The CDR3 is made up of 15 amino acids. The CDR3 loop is CASNLHDGSAKEQYF. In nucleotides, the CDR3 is TGTGCCAGCAACCTCCACGACGGCAGCGCGAAAGAGCAGTACTTC.

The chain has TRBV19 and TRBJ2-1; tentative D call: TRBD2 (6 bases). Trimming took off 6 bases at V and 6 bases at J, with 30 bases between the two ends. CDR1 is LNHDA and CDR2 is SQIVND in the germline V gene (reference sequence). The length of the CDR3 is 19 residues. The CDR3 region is CASRRSPGQTSKEPNEQFF. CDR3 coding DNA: TGTGCCAGTAGGAGAAGTCCTGGGCAGACTAGTAAGGAACCCAATGAGCAGTTCTTC.

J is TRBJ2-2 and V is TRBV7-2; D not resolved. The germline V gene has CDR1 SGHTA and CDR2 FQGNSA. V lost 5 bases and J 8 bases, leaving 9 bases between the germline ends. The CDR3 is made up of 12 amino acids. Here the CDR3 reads CASSPFNGELFF. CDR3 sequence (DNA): TGTGCCAGCAGCCCGTTTAATGGGGAGCTGTTTTTT.

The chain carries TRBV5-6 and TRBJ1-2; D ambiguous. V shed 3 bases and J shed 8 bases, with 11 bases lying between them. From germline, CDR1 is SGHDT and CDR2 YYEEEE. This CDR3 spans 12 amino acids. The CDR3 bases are TGTGCCAGCAGCTCGACATGGTTCGGCTACACCTTC. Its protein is CASSSTWFGYTF. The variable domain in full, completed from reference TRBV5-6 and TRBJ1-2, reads DAGVTQSPTHLIKTRGQQVTLRCSPKSGHDTVSWYQQALGQGPQFIFQYYEEEERQRGNFPDRFSGHQFPNYSSELNVNALLLGDSALYLCASSSTWFGYTFGSGTRLTVV.

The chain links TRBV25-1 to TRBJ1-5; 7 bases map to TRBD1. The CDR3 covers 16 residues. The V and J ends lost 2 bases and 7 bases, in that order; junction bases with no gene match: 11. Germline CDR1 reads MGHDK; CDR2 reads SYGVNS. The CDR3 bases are TGTGCCAGCAGTGAAACAGGGGTTTTTACCAGGCAGCCCCAGCATTTT. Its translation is CASSETGVFTRQPQHF.

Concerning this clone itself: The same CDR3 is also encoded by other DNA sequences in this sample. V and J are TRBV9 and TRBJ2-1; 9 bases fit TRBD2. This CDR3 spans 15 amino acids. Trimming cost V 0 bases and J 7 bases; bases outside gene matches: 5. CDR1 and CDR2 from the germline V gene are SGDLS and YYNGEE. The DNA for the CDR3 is TGTGCCAGCAGCGTAGTGTTAGCGGGAGTGAATGAGCAGTTCTTC. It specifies CASSVVLAGVNEQFF.

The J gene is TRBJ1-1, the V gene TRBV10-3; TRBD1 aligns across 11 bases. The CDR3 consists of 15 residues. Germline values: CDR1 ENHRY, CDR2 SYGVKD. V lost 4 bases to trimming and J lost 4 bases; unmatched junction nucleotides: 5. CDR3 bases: TGTGCCATCAGTGGATGGGACAGGGGGACCACTGAAGCTTTCTTT. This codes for CAISGWDRGTTEAFF.

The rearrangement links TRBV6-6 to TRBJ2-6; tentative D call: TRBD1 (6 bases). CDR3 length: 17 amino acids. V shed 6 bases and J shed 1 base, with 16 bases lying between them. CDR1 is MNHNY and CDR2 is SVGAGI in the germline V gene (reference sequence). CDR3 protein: CASRRRQVPSGANVLTF. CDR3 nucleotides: TGTGCCAGCAGACGACGACAGGTTCCATCTGGGGCCAACGTCCTGACTTTC.

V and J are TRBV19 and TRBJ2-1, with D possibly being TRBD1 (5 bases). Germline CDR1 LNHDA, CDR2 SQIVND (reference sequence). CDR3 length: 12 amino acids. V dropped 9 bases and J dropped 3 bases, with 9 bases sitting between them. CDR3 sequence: CASQTDYNEQFF. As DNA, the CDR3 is TGTGCCAGCCAGACAGACTACAATGAGCAGTTCTTC. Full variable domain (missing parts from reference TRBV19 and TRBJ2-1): DGGITQSPKYLFRKEGQNVTLSCEQNLNHDAMYWYRQDPGQGLRLIYYSQIVNDFQKGDIAEGYSVSREKKESFPLTVTSAQKNPTAFYLCASQTDYNEQFFGPGTRLTVL.

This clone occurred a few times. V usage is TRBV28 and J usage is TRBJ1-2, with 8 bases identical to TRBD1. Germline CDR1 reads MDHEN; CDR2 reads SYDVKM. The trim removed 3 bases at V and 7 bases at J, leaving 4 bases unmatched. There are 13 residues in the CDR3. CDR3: CASSFQQGGGYTF. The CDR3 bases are TGTGCCAGCAGTTTCCAACAGGGGGGTGGCTACACCTTC.

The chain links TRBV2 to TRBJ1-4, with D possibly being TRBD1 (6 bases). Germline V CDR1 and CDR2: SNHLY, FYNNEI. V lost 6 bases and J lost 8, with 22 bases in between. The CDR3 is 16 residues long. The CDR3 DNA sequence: TGTGCCAGCAGCACACGTAAGGGGGGGCGGGAAGAAAAACTGTTTTTT. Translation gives CASSTRKGGREEKLFF.

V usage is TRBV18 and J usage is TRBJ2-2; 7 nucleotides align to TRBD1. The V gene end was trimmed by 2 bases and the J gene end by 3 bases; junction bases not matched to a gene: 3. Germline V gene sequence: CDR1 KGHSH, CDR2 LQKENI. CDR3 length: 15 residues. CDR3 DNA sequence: TGTGCCAGCTCACCATCAGGGGGTGACACCGGGGAGCTGTTTTTT. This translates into CASSPSGGDTGELFF. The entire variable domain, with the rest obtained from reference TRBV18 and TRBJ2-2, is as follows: NAGVMQNPRHLVRRRGQEARLRCSPMKGHSHVYWYRQLPEEGLKFMVYLQKENIIDESGMPKERFSAEFPKEGPSILRIQQVVRGDSAAYFCASSPSGGDTGELFFGEGSRLTVL.

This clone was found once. The chain's CDR3 is CASSLGGLAGYNEQFF. The CDR3 DNA sequence: TGTGCCAGCAGCTTAGGGGGACTAGCGGGTTACAATGAGCAGTTCTTC. The genes are TRBV7-9 and TRBJ2-1; 12 bases map to TRBD2. The germline CDR1 and CDR2 sequences are SEHNR and FQNEAQ (reference sequence). The CDR3 totals 16 residues. V shed 1 base, J shed 4 bases, and the junction held 2 bases outside the gene matches.

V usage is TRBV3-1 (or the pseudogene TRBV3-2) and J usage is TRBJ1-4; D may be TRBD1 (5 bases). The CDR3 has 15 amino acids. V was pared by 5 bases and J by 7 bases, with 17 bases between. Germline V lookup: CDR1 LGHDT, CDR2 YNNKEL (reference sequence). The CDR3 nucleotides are TGTGCCAGCAGCGGTCAGGGCAGGGCTACTGAAAAACTGTTTTTT. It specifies CASSGQGRATEKLFF.

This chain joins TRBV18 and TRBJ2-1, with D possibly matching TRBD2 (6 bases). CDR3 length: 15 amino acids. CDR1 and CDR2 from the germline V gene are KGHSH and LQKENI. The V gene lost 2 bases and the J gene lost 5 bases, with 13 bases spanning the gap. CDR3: CASSPSRDFNNEQFF. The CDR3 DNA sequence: TGTGCCAGCTCACCATCCAGGGACTTTAACAATGAGCAGTTCTTC.